The entry that follows covers one T cell receptor beta chain sequence. What it binds is unknown. Given a far larger clone just one base away, this is likely a sequencing read error. The germline V gene encodes CDR1 SGHNT and CDR2 YYREEE (reference sequence). The CDR3 runs 15 residues. With 4 bases clipped from V and 6 bases from J, the junction kept 3 bases outside the gene matches. These data come from a study of T cell repertoires in cytomegalovirus infection. Looking at the study overall: Alongside well-studied HLA-B-restricted CMV epitopes, recently identified HLA-C-restricted CMV epitopes were also used. CMV infection and matching HLA type were both indicated by public TCR beta signatures.

Study results and caveats: HLA-C-restricted, CMV-specific TCR beta clonotypes were dominant ex vivo. The cumulative frequency of public TCR beta families identified carriers of CMV plus the relevant HLA.

TCRdb processed the reads anew with MiXCR; each CDR3 protein has one entry. The data hold around 750,000 distinct CDR3 sequences, with approximately 29% observed a single time. The clonotype originates from a human donor in good health (CMV status not recorded). Some clones in this sample may be carry-over from other donors' samples. This rearrangement joins TRBV5-4 to TRBJ2-1; TRBD2 agrees at 14 bases. The sequencing here drew on cultured CD8+ T cells from PBMCs, taken from culture after CMV antigen stimulation. CDR3 residues: CASSIGTSGGNEQFF. CDR3 in DNA: TGTGCCAGCAGCATAGGGACTAGCGGGGGCAATGAGCAGTTCTTC.